This T cell receptor beta chain originates from a study of blood T cell repertoires in COVID-19. Generated by immunoSEQ multiplex PCR, the TCRdb table keeps only in-frame clones and is missing some. Of approximately 100,000 clones listed, about 90% were seen once; the top ten hold roughly 6.2%. Unmatched junction bases numbered 6, after V lost 6 bases and J lost 6 bases. The germline V gene encodes CDR1 SNHLY and CDR2 FYNNEI. There are 15 residues in the CDR3. Sequencing was performed on peripheral blood. This receptor was taken from a human donor in a cohort sampled during active COVID-19. The gene calls are TRBV2 and TRBJ1-5; TRBD1 agrees at 12 bases. The CDR3 nucleotides read TGTGCCAGCAGGCGGGACAGGGGGCCCGGTCAGCCCCAGCATTTT. Amino acids: CASRRDRGPGQPQHF. Supplemented by reference TRBV2 and TRBJ1-5, the full variable domain reads EPEVTQTPSHQVTQMGQEVILRCVPISNHLYFYWYRQILGQKVEFLVSFYNNEISEKSEIFDDQFSVERPDGSNFTLKIRSTKLEDSAMYFCASRRDRGPGQPQHFGDGTRLSIL.